This is a list of T cell receptor beta chains from one sample in a study of blood T cell repertoires in COVID-19. Repertoires were generated with immunoSEQ multiplex PCR, while TCRdb's copy carries only in-frame clones and drops some. The table includes about 100,000 clones, roughly 88% detected once. The sequencing input was peripheral blood. These receptors were collected from a woman aged 55 to 70 with acute or convalescent COVID-19. CDR3s include the opening cysteine and the closing phenylalanine or tryptophan. The order of the fields is D gene, V gene, clone size, J gene, CDR3 protein, CDR3 DNA. A D gene is named only where the DNA matches it firmly. Part of the rows lack a size; the others show once, few, many or a class for expanded clones.

>TRBD1|TRBV27|NA|TRBJ1-3
CASSPDRERLFGNTIYF
TGTGCCAGCAGTCCTGACAGGGAGAGACTCTTTGGAAACACCATATATTTT
>NA|TRBV12-3/TRBV12-4|NA|TRBJ1-2
CASSPTGNYGYTF
TGTGCCAGCAGTCCAACAGGGAACTATGGCTACACCTTC
>NA|TRBV7-9|NA|TRBJ1-2
CATMKGDSYGYTF
TGTGCCACCATGAAAGGGGATTCCTATGGCTACACCTTC
>TRBD2|TRBV7-7|NA|TRBJ2-1
CASSLGRTSGSEQFF
TGTGCTAGCAGCTTAGGGAGGACTAGCGGGAGTGAGCAGTTCTTC
>NA|TRBV19|NA|TRBJ1-3
CASSIDLQGGNTIYF
TGTGCCAGTAGTATAGATCTACAGGGAGGAAACACCATATATTTT
>TRBD2|TRBV9|NA|TRBJ2-3
CASSERLAGEADTQYF
TGTGCCAGCAGCGAGCGACTAGCGGGAGAGGCAGATACGCAGTATTTT
>NA|TRBV19|once|TRBJ1-4
CASSMGQTATNEKLFF
TGTGCCAGTAGTATGGGGCAGACTGCAACTAATGAAAAACTGTTTTTT
>TRBD2|TRBV30|NA|TRBJ2-1
CAWSPQGLAGLTREFF
TGTGCCTGGAGTCCCCAGGGACTAGCGGGACTTACTAGGGAGTTCTTC
>NA|TRBV6-5|once|TRBJ2-7
CARHRVPYEQYF
TGTGCCAGACACAGGGTTCCCTACGAGCAGTACTTC
>TRBD2|TRBV3-1/TRBV3-2|NA|TRBJ2-5
CASSQGGLGRETQYF
TGTGCCAGCAGCCAAGGGGGACTAGGGAGGGAGACCCAGTACTTC
>NA|TRBV19|NA|TRBJ2-5
CASSAGAIGETQYF
TGTGCCAGTTCTGCCGGTGCAATCGGAGAGACCCAGTACTTC